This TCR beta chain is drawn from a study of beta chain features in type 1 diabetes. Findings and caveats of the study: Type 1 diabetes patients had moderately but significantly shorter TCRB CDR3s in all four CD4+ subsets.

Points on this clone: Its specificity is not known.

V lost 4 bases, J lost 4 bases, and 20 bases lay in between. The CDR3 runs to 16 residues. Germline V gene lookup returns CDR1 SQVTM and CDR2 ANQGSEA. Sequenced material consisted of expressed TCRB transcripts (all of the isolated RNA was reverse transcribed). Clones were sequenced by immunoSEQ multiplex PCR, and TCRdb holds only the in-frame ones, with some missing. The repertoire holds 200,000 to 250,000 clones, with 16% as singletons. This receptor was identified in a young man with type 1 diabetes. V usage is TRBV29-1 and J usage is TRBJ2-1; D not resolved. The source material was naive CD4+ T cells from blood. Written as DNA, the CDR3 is TGCAGCGTTGTTCCGGATATCCCCGGAGCTTACAATGAGCAGTTCTTC. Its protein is CSVVPDIPGAYNEQFF.